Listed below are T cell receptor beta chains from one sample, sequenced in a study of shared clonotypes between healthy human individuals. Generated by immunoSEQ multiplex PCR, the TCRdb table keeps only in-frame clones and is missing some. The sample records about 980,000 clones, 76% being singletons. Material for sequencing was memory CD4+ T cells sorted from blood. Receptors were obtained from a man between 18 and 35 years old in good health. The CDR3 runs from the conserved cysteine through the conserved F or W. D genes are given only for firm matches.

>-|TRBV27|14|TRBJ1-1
CASTPRGLSTEAFF
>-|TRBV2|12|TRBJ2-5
CASRVTRETQYF
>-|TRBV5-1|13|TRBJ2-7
CASSPGQGGEQYF
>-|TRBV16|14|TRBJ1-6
CASSQSNYNSPLHF
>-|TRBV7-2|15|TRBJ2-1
CASSLPGLRLHEQFF
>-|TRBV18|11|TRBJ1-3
CASSPGDTIYF
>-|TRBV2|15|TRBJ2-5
CASSASVDRGETQYF
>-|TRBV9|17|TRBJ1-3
CASSPRDIQSSGNTIYF
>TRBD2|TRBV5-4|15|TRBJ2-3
CASSLDLAGANTQYF
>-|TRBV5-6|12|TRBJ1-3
CASSLSFNTIYF
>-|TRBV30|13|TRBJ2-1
CAWERGVYNEQFF
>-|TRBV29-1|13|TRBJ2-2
CSVATGSTGELFF
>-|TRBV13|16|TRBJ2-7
CASSPPSLTDSYEQYF
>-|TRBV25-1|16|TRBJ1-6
CASSGKRGTPNSPLHF
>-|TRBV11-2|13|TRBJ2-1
CASSLASYNEQFF
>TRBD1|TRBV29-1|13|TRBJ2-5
CSVEGQGSETQYF
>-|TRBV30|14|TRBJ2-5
CAWSAGTYQETQYF
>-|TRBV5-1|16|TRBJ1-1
CASSPQARGMNTEAFF
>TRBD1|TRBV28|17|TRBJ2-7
CASSSPVRGRFPYEQYF
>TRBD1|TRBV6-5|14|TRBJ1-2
CASSLGQARKGYTF
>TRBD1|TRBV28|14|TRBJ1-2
CASSLYGTADGYTF
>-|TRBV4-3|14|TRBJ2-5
CASSQATGWETQYF
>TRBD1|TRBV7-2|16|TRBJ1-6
CASSPGPGQGDSPLHF
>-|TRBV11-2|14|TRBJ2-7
CASSRDGYSYEQYF
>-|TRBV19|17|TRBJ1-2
CASSRAPGGPVLYGYTF
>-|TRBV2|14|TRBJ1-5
CASSDTQENQPQHF
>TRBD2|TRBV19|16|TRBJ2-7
CASSRGLAGESYEQYF
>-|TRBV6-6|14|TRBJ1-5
CASSFGRGNQPQHF
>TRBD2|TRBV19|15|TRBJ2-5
CASSISGGTKETQYF
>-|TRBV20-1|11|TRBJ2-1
CSASMEYEQFF
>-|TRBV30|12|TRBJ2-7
CAWSGQAYEQYF
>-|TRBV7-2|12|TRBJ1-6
CASSSLNSPLHF
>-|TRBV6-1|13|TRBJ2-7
CASMGARSYEQYF
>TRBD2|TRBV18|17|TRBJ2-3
CASSQGLVAGGSDTQYF
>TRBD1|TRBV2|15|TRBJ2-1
CASSVGAGGGNEQFF
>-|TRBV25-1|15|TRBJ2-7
CASSPPAGRGYEQYF
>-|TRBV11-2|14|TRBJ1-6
CASSGETDNSPLHF
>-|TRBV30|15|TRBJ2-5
CAWNARDQLKETQYF
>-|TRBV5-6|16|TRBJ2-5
CASRSQKEAVRETQYF
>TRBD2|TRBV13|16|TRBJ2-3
CASSLFSGGYTDTQYF
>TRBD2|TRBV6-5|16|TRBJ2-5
CASSWGASGGQETQYF
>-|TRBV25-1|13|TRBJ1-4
CASSRGANEKLFF
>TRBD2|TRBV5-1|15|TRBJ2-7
CASSLTSGGMYEQYF
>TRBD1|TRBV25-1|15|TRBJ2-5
CASSEGQGRGETQYF
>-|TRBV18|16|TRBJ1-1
CASSPASVGAATEAFF
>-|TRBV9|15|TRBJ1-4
CASSVLGSTNEKLFF
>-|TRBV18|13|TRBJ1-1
CASSPKGDTEAFF